This is a list of T cell receptor beta chains from one sample in a study of T cells in tumors after PD-1 blockade. Clones were read by immunoSEQ multiplex PCR, and TCRdb kept only the in-frame ones, dropping some. The sample consists of over 60,000 clones, less than 85% of them appearing once. Material: PBMCs, obtained after anti-PD-1 treatment. The receptor set was obtained from a human donor with basal cell carcinoma. Both conserved end residues are part of each CDR3. A D gene is named only where the DNA matches it firmly. Rows give clone size only sometimes, using once, few, many, or a class for an expanded clone.

CDR3nt: TGCGCCAGCAGCCTCAAGCGGGGGGGCAGCACAGATACGCAGTATTTT
CDR3aa: CASSLKRGGSTDTQYF
j_gene: TRBJ2-3
d_gene: TRBD2
v_gene: TRBV4-1
abundance: once

CDR3nt: TGTGCCACCAGCAGAGCAGGGGAGGGAGATACGCAGTATTTT
CDR3aa: CATSRAGEGDTQYF
j_gene: TRBJ2-3
d_gene: -
v_gene: TRBV15
abundance: -

CDR3nt: TGTGCCAGCAGCTTGGAGCGGCTGAGGACCCAGTACTTC
CDR3aa: CASSLERLRTQYF
j_gene: TRBJ2-5
d_gene: -
v_gene: TRBV7-2
abundance: -

CDR3nt: TGCGCCAGCAGGCCCCGGGACGGGAGCTCTGGGGCCAACGTCCTGACTTTC
CDR3aa: CASRPRDGSSGANVLTF
j_gene: TRBJ2-6
d_gene: -
v_gene: TRBV5-1
abundance: -

CDR3nt: TGCGCCAGCAGCCAAACAGGGTCGGATAATTCACCCCTCCACTTT
CDR3aa: CASSQTGSDNSPLHF
j_gene: TRBJ1-6
d_gene: -
v_gene: TRBV4-1
abundance: -

CDR3nt: TGTGCCAGCAGCTTGATGGGCAGGGGGGCCTCCGGGGAGCTGTTTTTT
CDR3aa: CASSLMGRGASGELFF
j_gene: TRBJ2-2
d_gene: -
v_gene: TRBV5-4
abundance: once

CDR3nt: TGCGCCAGCAGCTTGGAGCCTGGGTTCAGCGGTTTTAACACTGAAGCTTTCTTT
CDR3aa: CASSLEPGFSGFNTEAFF
j_gene: TRBJ1-1
d_gene: -
v_gene: TRBV5-1
abundance: few

CDR3nt: TGTGCTAGTGGTCCCCCGGGTGGGAGCAATCAGCCCCAGCATTTT
CDR3aa: CASGPPGGSNQPQHF
j_gene: TRBJ1-5
d_gene: -
v_gene: TRBV12-5
abundance: -

CDR3nt: TGTGCCAGCAGTGAATTGGGGTCTAGCCGCACAGATACGCAGTATTTT
CDR3aa: CASSELGSSRTDTQYF
j_gene: TRBJ2-3
d_gene: -
v_gene: TRBV6-1
abundance: -

CDR3nt: TGTGCCAGCAGTGAACAATCCCGGACGGCTAACTATGGCTACACCTTC
CDR3aa: CASSEQSRTANYGYTF
j_gene: TRBJ1-2
d_gene: -
v_gene: TRBV2
abundance: -

CDR3nt: TGCGCCAGCAGAGACCTAGTTAGCACAGATACGCAGTATTTT
CDR3aa: CASRDLVSTDTQYF
j_gene: TRBJ2-3
d_gene: -
v_gene: TRBV10-2
abundance: -

CDR3nt: TGTGCCGTAACGGGGACGGGGGCGGATACGCAGTATTTT
CDR3aa: CAVTGTGADTQYF
j_gene: TRBJ2-3
d_gene: -
v_gene: TRBV6-5
abundance: -

CDR3nt: TGTGCCAGCAGTGACTCGGAGAACACTGAAGCCTTCTTT
CDR3aa: CASSDSENTEAFF
j_gene: TRBJ1-1
d_gene: -
v_gene: TRBV6-4
abundance: -

CDR3nt: TGCGCCAGCAGCGGAACTACCAATGAGCAGTTCTTC
CDR3aa: CASSGTTNEQFF
j_gene: TRBJ2-1
d_gene: -
v_gene: TRBV5-1
abundance: -

CDR3nt: TGTGCCATCAGGGCCAGGGATGATGGGGATACGCAGTATTTT
CDR3aa: CAIRARDDGDTQYF
j_gene: TRBJ2-3
d_gene: -
v_gene: TRBV10-3
abundance: -

CDR3nt: TGTGCCAGCAGCCAAGATTCATCCGGGGAGCTGTTTTTT
CDR3aa: CASSQDSSGELFF
j_gene: TRBJ2-2
d_gene: -
v_gene: TRBV4-2
abundance: once

CDR3nt: TGTGCCAGCAGCTGGCGTGGGGGGGCGATCACAGATACGCAGTATTTT
CDR3aa: CASSWRGGAITDTQYF
j_gene: TRBJ2-3
d_gene: -
v_gene: TRBV7-2
abundance: -

CDR3nt: TGTGCCAGCAGCTTTGACAGGGGACCCTACAATGAGCAGTTCTTC
CDR3aa: CASSFDRGPYNEQFF
j_gene: TRBJ2-1
d_gene: TRBD1
v_gene: TRBV7-2
abundance: once

CDR3nt: TGTGCCAGCTCACCAGTGGCGAGGTGGGAGCAGTACTTC
CDR3aa: CASSPVARWEQYF
j_gene: TRBJ2-7
d_gene: -
v_gene: TRBV18
abundance: -

CDR3nt: TGTGCCAGCTCGGAGGGCGACGGCTACACCTTC
CDR3aa: CASSEGDGYTF
j_gene: TRBJ1-2
d_gene: -
v_gene: TRBV3-1/TRBV3-2
abundance: -

CDR3nt: TGTGCCAGTAGGGGTTTAATCATGAACACTGAAGCTTTCTTT
CDR3aa: CASRGLIMNTEAFF
j_gene: TRBJ1-1
d_gene: -
v_gene: TRBV19
abundance: -

CDR3nt: TGTGCCAGCAGCTTGGAGGGGGAGCAGTTCTTC
CDR3aa: CASSLEGEQFF
j_gene: TRBJ2-1
d_gene: -
v_gene: TRBV6-5
abundance: -

CDR3nt: TGTGCCAGCAGTGCAGGGGACACCGGGGAGCTGTTTTTT
CDR3aa: CASSAGDTGELFF
j_gene: TRBJ2-2
d_gene: -
v_gene: TRBV6-4
abundance: -

CDR3nt: TGCAGCGTTTGCAGAATGAACACTGAAGCTTTCTTT
CDR3aa: CSVCRMNTEAFF
j_gene: TRBJ1-1
d_gene: -
v_gene: TRBV29-1
abundance: few